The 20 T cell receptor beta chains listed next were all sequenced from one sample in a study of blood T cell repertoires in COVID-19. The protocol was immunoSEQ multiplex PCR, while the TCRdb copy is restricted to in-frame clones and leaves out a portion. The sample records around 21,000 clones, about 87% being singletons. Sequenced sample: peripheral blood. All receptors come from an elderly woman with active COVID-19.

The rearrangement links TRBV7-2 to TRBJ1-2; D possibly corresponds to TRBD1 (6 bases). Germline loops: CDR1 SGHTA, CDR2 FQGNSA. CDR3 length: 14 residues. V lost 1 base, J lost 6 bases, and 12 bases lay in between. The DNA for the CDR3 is TGTGCCAGCAGCTTAGGTCGTCAGGGGAATGGCTACACCTTC. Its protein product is CASSLGRQGNGYTF.

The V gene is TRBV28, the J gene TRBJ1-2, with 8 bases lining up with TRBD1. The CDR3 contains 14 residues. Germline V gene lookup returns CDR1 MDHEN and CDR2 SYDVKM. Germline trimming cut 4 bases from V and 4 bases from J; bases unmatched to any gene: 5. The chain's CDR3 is CASSSGQGSYGYTF. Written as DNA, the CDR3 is TGTGCCAGCAGTTCTGGACAGGGTAGCTATGGCTACACCTTC.

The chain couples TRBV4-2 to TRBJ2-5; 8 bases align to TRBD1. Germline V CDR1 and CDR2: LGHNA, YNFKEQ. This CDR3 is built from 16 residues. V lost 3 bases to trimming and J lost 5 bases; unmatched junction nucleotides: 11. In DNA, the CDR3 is TGTGCCAGCAGCCAGGAGACAGGGGACGTGGGGGAGACCCAGTACTTC. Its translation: CASSQETGDVGETQYF.

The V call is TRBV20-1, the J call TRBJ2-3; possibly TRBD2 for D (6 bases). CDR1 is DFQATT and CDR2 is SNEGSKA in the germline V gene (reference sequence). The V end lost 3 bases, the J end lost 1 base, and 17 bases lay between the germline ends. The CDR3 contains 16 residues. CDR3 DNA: TGCAGTGCTAGTCGCTCTATCTGGGGGGGCACAGATACGCAGTATTTT. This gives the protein CSASRSIWGGTDTQYF.

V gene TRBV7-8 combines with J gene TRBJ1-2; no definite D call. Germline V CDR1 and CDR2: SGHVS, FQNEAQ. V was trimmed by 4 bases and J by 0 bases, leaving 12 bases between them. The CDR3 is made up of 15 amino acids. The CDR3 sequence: CASSSLRWSNYGYTF. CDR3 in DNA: TGTGCCAGCAGCTCCCTCCGGTGGTCTAACTATGGCTACACCTTC.

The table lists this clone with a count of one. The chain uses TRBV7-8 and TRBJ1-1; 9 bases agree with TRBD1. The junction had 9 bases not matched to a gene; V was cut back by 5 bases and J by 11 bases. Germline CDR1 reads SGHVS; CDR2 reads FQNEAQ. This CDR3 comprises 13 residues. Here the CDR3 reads CASSPRDRVMAFF. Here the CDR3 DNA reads TGTGCCAGCAGCCCGCGGGACAGGGTAATGGCTTTCTTT.

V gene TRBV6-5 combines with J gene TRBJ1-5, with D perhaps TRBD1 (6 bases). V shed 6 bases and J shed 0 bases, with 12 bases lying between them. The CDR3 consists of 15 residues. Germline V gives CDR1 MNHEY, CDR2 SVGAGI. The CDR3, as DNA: TGTGCCAGCAGAGCCGGACAGAATAGCAATCAGCCCCAGCATTTT. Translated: CASRAGQNSNQPQHF.

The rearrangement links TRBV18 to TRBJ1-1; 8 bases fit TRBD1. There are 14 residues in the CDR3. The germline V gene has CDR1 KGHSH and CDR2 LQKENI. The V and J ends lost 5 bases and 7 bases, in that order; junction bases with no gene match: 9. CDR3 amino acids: CASSAPGGWDEAFF. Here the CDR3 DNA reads TGTGCCAGCTCAGCCCCAGGGGGCTGGGATGAAGCTTTCTTT.

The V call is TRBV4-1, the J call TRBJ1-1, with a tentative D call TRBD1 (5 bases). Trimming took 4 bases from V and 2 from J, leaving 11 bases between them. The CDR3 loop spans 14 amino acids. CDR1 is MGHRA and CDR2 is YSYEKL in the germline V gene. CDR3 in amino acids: CASSPTGFNTEAFF. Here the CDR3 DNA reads TGCGCCAGCAGCCCCACAGGATTTAACACTGAAGCTTTCTTT.

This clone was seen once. The DNA for the CDR3 is TGTGCCAGCAGCTTAAGTGGAGGCTACGGCTACACCTTC. Its translation is CASSLSGGYGYTF. V gene TRBV7-3 combines with J gene TRBJ1-2; the D is unclear. Germline CDR1 reads SGHTA; CDR2 reads FQGTGA. Trimming removed 1 base at V and 8 bases at J, with 11 bases between. The CDR3 spans 13 residues.

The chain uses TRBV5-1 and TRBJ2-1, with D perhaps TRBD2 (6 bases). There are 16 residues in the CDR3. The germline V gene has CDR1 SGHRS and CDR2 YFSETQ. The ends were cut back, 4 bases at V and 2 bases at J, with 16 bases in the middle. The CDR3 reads CASSRDGGTAYNEQFF. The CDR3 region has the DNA TGCGCCAGCAGCCGTGATGGGGGGACCGCCTACAATGAGCAGTTCTTC.

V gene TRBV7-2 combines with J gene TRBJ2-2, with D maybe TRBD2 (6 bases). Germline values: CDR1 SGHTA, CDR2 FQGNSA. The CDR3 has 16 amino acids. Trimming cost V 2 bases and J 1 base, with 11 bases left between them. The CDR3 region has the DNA TGTGCCAGCAGCTTACGGGGGAATCAGAACACCGGGGAGCTGTTTTTT. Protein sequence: CASSLRGNQNTGELFF.

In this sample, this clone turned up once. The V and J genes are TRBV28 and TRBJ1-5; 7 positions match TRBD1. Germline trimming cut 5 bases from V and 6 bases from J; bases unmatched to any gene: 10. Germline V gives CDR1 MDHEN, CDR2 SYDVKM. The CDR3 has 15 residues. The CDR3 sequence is CASSLPGGGTQPQHF. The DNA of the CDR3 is TGTGCCAGCAGTCTTCCCGGAGGGGGCACTCAGCCCCAGCATTTT.

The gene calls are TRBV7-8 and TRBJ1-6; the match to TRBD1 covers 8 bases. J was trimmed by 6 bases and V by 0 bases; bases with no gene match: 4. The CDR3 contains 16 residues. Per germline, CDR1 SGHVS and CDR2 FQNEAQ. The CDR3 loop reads CASSLARTGLNSPLHF. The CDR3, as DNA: TGTGCCAGCAGCTTAGCGAGGACAGGGCTTAATTCACCCCTCCACTTT.

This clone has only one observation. The CDR3, as DNA: TGCGCCAGCAGCGCCAATGGGGGGTGGTACACAGATACGCAGTATTTT. Translating gives CASSANGGWYTDTQYF. The J gene is TRBJ2-3, the V gene TRBV5-1; perhaps TRBD2 as D (6 bases). The CDR3 totals 16 residues. The germline gives CDR1 SGHRS, CDR2 YFSETQ. Trimming shortened V by 4 bases and J by 2 bases, and 17 bases separated the two germline ends.

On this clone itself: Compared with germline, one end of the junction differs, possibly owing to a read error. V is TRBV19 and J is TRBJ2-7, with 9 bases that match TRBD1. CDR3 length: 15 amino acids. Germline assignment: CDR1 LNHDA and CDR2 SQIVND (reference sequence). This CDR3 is CAGSRGQGSGYEQYF. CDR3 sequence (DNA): TGTGCCGGTAGTAGGGGACAGGGCTCCGGTTACGAGCAGTACTTC.

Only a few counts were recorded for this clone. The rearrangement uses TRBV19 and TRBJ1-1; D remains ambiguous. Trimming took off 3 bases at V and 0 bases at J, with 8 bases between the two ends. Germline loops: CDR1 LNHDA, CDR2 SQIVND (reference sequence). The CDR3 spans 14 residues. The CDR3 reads CASSMGQVNTEAFF. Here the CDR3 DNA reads TGTGCCAGTAGTATGGGTCAGGTGAACACTGAAGCTTTCTTT.

The CDR3 spells CASSFFVGQHSGNTIYF. The CDR3 DNA follows: TGTGCCAGCAGCTTTTTTGTCGGACAGCACTCTGGAAACACCATATATTTT. The chain employs TRBV7-9 and TRBJ1-3; possible D gene TRBD1, 6 bases. The CDR3 is 17 residues long. Germline CDR1 SEHNR, CDR2 FQNEAQ (reference sequence). V was clipped by 3 bases and J by 0 bases, with 15 bases between them.

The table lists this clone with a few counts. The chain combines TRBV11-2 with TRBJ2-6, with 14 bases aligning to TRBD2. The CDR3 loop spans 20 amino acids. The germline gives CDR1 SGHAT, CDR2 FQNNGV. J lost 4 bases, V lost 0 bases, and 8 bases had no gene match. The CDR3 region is CASSLDLRLAGGPGANVLTF. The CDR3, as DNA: TGTGCCAGCAGCTTAGACCTTCGACTAGCGGGGGGGCCCGGGGCCAACGTCCTGACTTTC.

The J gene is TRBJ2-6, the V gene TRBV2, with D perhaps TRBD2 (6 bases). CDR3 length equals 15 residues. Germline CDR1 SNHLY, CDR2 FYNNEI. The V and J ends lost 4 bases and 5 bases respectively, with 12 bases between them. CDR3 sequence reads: CASSGRDARANVLTF. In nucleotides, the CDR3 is TGTGCCAGCAGTGGGAGGGATGCTAGGGCCAACGTCCTGACTTTC.